This TCR beta chain appears in the sequencing data of a study of blood T cell repertoires in COVID-19 (dated by TCRdb to about 2020). Regarding the study in general: Collaborator samples came from the United States, Italy and Spain and covered acute and convalescent phases of COVID-19. The prospective study material was composed of cDNA or gDNA derived from T cells, B-cell-depleted T cells, or PBMCs. Deeply sampled blood TCRbeta repertoires from subjects exposed to, actively infected with, or recovered from COVID-19 were included in the dataset. The repertoires were released in a freely available public database meant as a resource for research on the immune response to SARS-CoV-2. Samples were obtained from the ongoing ImmuneRACE study (first 160 participants) and from about 1,300 subjects provided by 6 global collaborators. Sample metadata almost always included a de-identified subject ID, COVID-19 status, age in years and sex. HLA class I and class II types, where available, came from metadata supplied by the sample provider rather than from assay-based typing. What the work shows at the level of the full study, not this receptor alone: The quantity of clinical and demographic metadata differed by source and by participant and was supplied without curation.

Another Seattle source contributed samples from volunteer blood donors who had recovered from COVID-19. Whole blood was collected in K2EDTA tubes by collaborating institutions according to the institutions' own protocols. For TCRbeta analysis, collaborator samples were shipped as frozen whole blood, as isolated PBMCs, or as DNA extracted from either sample type. Points on this clone: This clone's antigen is unknown. Nothing much larger sits one base from this clone, and base qualities are not available.

TCRbeta CDR3 regions were amplified from genomic DNA using the immunoSEQ Assay, a bias-controlled multiplex PCR. As for the authors' bioinformatics: Nucleated cell counts per sample were estimated from amplification of reference gene primers within the assay. To quantify the absolute abundance of each unique TCRbeta CDR3 rearrangement, sequence reads were collapsed and filtered. Productive Simpson clonality was computed per sample as the square root of Simpson's diversity index over productive rearrangements. TCRdb holds this immuneACCESS table with in-frame rearrangements only. Some clones are missing; in checked studies, unresolved V genes explain under half, and the rest has no known cause. That table gives V, J and clone size, and the DNA gave D and trimming. In all, the sample holds more than 150,000 clones, and approximately 83% of those were seen once. The top ten hold roughly 13% of the sample.

The source material was peripheral blood. This clonotype was obtained from a man in his sixties or seventies who had recovered from COVID-19.

This receptor has the CDR3 CASSLAITSGRVDEQFF. DNA sequence: TGCGCCAGCAGCTTGGCCATCACTAGCGGGAGGGTGGATGAGCAGTTCTTC. The sequence links TRBV5-1 to TRBJ2-1; TRBD2 aligns with 13 central bases. The CDR3 goes from the cysteine to the phenylalanine over 17 residues. CDR3 DNA is the only sequence kept; it has 51 bases, read in frame from the first base. In the germline V gene, CDR1 corresponds to SGHRS and CDR2 to YFSETQ. V ends up 0 bases short and J 8 bases short, with an unmatched junction base count of 8.